This entry lists 30 T cell receptor beta chains sequenced from one sample in a study of primary melanoma T cells and metastatic recurrence. Data came from immunoSEQ multiplex PCR; TCRdb stores just in-frame clones and leaves some out. The data show over 250 clones, with around 68% seen just once and around 25% held by the top ten. Specimen: melanoma tumor tissue. Every receptor here comes from a human donor with melanoma.

The chain links TRBV28 to TRBJ2-1; 7 bases are shared with TRBD2. The CDR3 loop spans 13 amino acids. Trimming cost V 8 bases and J 6 bases; bases outside gene matches: 7. Germline lookup yields CDR1 MDHEN and CDR2 SYDVKM. CDR3 protein: CASGGGSSNEQFF. CDR3 coding DNA: TGTGCCAGCGGGGGGGGAAGCAGCAATGAGCAGTTCTTC.

The rearrangement links TRBV30 to TRBJ1-2; TRBD1 agrees at 8 bases. Germline values: CDR1 GTSNPN, CDR2 SVGIG (reference sequence). The junction had 9 bases not matched to a gene; V was cut back by 8 bases and J by 1 base. This CDR3 comprises 14 residues. In DNA, the CDR3 is TGTGCCAGGGACAGGAGAGGCTTTAACTATGGCTACACCTTC. Translated: CARDRRGFNYGYTF.

This chain links TRBV5-1 with TRBJ2-7; 9 positions match TRBD1. V shed 4 bases and J 7 bases; nucleotides not matched to a gene: 12. The CDR3 runs 15 residues. Germline lookup yields CDR1 SGHRS and CDR2 YFSETQ. The CDR3 region is CASSHLRDRDEEQYF. In DNA form, the CDR3 reads TGCGCCAGCAGCCACCTCCGGGACAGGGATGAAGAGCAGTACTTC.

The sample holds a few counts of this clone. This chain uses TRBV19 with TRBJ2-4; 9 bases agree with TRBD1. J gave up 2 bases and V 1 base, and 12 bases lay outside the gene matches. CDR1 and CDR2 (germline): LNHDA, SQIVND (reference sequence). CDR3 length: 19 residues. DNA of the CDR3: TGTGCCAGTAGTATAGCCCTCCTGGGGACAGGGTCGTCCAAAAACATTCAGTACTTC. Protein product: CASSIALLGTGSSKNIQYF.

This clone is a singleton in its sample. J is TRBJ1-5 and V is TRBV11-3; D gene ambiguous. Germline V gene lookup returns CDR1 SGHNT and CDR2 YENEEA. This CDR3 is built from 16 residues. Trimming removed 0 bases from V and 0 bases from J, with 9 bases in between. Here the CDR3 reads CASSLEGSYSNQPQHF. CDR3 in DNA: TGTGCCAGCAGCTTAGAGGGCAGTTATAGCAATCAGCCCCAGCATTTT.

This clone has more than one count but fewer than ten. CDR3 nucleotide sequence: TGTGCCAGCAGTGAGATAGATAGTCCCGGGGAGCTGTTTTTT. Amino acids: CASSEIDSPGELFF. This chain uses TRBV2 with TRBJ2-2; D gene uncertain. CDR1 and CDR2 (germline): SNHLY, FYNNEI. Trimming removed 3 bases from V and 6 bases from J, with 11 bases in between. The CDR3 sequence is 14 residues long. The full variable domain, rest sourced from reference TRBV2 and TRBJ2-2, is EPEVTQTPSHQVTQMGQEVILRCVPISNHLYFYWYRQILGQKVEFLVSFYNNEISEKSEIFDDQFSVERPDGSNFTLKIRSTKLEDSAMYFCASSEIDSPGELFFGEGSRLTVL.

The chain links TRBV19 to TRBJ2-2; 10 nucleotides align to TRBD2. CDR1 is LNHDA, CDR2 SQIVND, per germline (reference sequence). V lost 5 bases, J lost 7 bases, and 13 bases stayed unmatched. The CDR3 covers 17 residues. CDR3 protein: CASSYLAGADDSGELFF. Here the CDR3 DNA reads TGTGCCAGTAGTTACCTAGCGGGAGCGGATGATAGCGGGGAGCTGTTTTTT.

This chain links TRBV6-8 with TRBJ1-5, with 11 nucleotides matching TRBD1. Germline trimming cut 5 bases from V and 6 bases from J; bases unmatched to any gene: 9. CDR1 MNHGY and CDR2 SAAAGT come from the germline V gene. The CDR3 extends over 16 amino acids. CDR3 region: CASSPGGQGASQPQHF. The CDR3 region has the DNA TGTGCCAGCAGTCCCGGAGGACAGGGGGCTAGTCAGCCCCAGCATTTT.

A remark on this clone: At one boundary the junction diverges from the germline segment, which might be a read error. This rearrangement joins TRBV19 to TRBJ2-2; TRBD1 matches at 10 bases. CDR1 is LNHDA, CDR2 SQIVND, per germline (reference sequence). The CDR3 covers 15 residues. The CDR3 region is CASFDRGRFGGKLFF. The CDR3 DNA is TGTGCCAGTTTTGACAGGGGGCGGTTCGGCGGGAAGCTGTTTTTT.

The sample holds a few counts of this clone. The chain couples TRBV30 to TRBJ2-7; unclear D gene. The CDR3 is made up of 12 amino acids. Per the germline V gene, CDR1 is GTSNPN and CDR2 is SVGIG (reference sequence). V was pared by 2 bases and J by 6 bases, with 11 bases between. This CDR3 reads CAWSYVPSEQYF. CDR3 bases: TGTGCCTGGAGTTACGTTCCTTCCGAGCAGTACTTC. Complete variable domain (other parts from reference TRBV30 and TRBJ2-7): SQTIHQWPATLVQPVGSPLSLECTVEGTSNPNLYWYRQAAGRGLQLLFYSVGIGQISSEVPQNLSASRPQDRQFILSSKKLLLSDSGFYLCAWSYVPSEQYFGPGTRLTVT.

V is TRBV6-8 and J is TRBJ2-1; perhaps TRBD2 as D (5 bases). The CDR3 runs 15 residues. V lost 2 bases and J 2 bases, leaving 10 bases between the germline ends. Looked up from germline, CDR1 is MNHGY and CDR2 is SAAAGT. CDR3 sequence reads: CASSYGLVAYNEQFF. In nucleotides, the CDR3 is TGTGCCAGCAGTTACGGACTGGTGGCCTACAATGAGCAGTTCTTC.

The chain combines TRBV11-3 with TRBJ2-6; 7 bases map to TRBD2. Germline-derived CDR1 and CDR2 are SGHNT and YENEEA. This CDR3 has 17 amino acids. Trimming cost V 5 bases and J 1 base; bases outside gene matches: 8. CDR3 in amino acids: CASSPPTSFSGANVLTF. In DNA form, the CDR3 reads TGTGCCAGCAGCCCCCCGACTAGCTTTTCTGGGGCCAACGTCCTGACTTTC.

This clone was counted only a few times. CDR3 coding DNA: TGCAGCGTTGGAAGCTCGCAGGATACGCAGTATTTT. Translated: CSVGSSQDTQYF. This rearrangement joins TRBV29-1 to TRBJ2-3; no firm D call. With 4 bases removed from V and 6 bases from J, the gap between germline ends came to 11 bases. The CDR3 runs 12 residues. CDR1 and CDR2 (germline): SQVTM, ANQGSEA.

The chain uses TRBV4-1 and TRBJ1-1; D call uncertain. V was trimmed by 6 bases and J by 5 bases, leaving 10 bases between them. The CDR3 has 12 amino acids. The germline gives CDR1 MGHRA, CDR2 YSYEKL. CDR3 sequence (DNA): TGCGCCAGCAGAACATCCCTTACTGAAGCTTTCTTT. Translation: CASRTSLTEAFF.

The chain couples TRBV19 to TRBJ2-1, with TRBD2 matching 13 bases. Germline CDR1 and CDR2: LNHDA and SQIVND (reference sequence). J gave up 7 bases and V 6 bases, and 9 bases lay outside the gene matches. This CDR3 spans 16 amino acids. CDR3 DNA sequence: TGTGCCAGTAGGGTTACTAGCGGGAGGGATGGGAATGAGCAGTTCTTC. It yields the protein CASRVTSGRDGNEQFF.

The chain joins TRBV19 to TRBJ2-1; 9 bases fit TRBD1. Trimming at V came to 2 bases and at J to 2 bases, leaving 13 bases not matched to a gene. Germline loops: CDR1 LNHDA, CDR2 SQIVND (reference sequence). This CDR3 is 19 amino acids long. The CDR3 spells CASSIPRPGQGSAYNEQFF. The CDR3 coding sequence is TGTGCCAGTAGTATACCCAGGCCCGGACAGGGGAGCGCCTACAATGAGCAGTTCTTC.

The V call is TRBV18, the J call TRBJ1-5; a possible D gene is TRBD1 (5 bases). Trimming left V 2 bases short and J 0 bases short, with 8 bases between. In germline, CDR1 is KGHSH, CDR2 LQKENI. The length of the CDR3 is 15 residues. Here the CDR3 reads CASSPDSNSNQPQHF. In DNA, the CDR3 is TGTGCCAGCTCACCAGACAGTAATAGCAATCAGCCCCAGCATTTT.

This clone was found a few times. The CDR3 coding sequence is TGTGCCAGCAGCGTAGTTGGAGGGGACGAGCAGTACTTC. This translates into CASSVVGGDEQYF. The V and J genes are TRBV9 and TRBJ2-7, with D maybe TRBD2 (6 bases). Germline CDR1 reads SGDLS; CDR2 reads YYNGEE. Trimming shortened V by 0 bases and J by 5 bases, and 9 bases separated the two germline ends. The CDR3 extends over 13 amino acids.

This clone appeared a few times. The chain combines TRBV11-3 with TRBJ2-7, with 9 bases lining up with TRBD1. V lost 4 bases to trimming and J lost 3 bases; unmatched junction nucleotides: 7. Germline values: CDR1 SGHNT, CDR2 YENEEA. This CDR3 has 15 residues. The CDR3 region is CASSSSRDRDYEQYF. The CDR3 bases are TGTGCCAGCAGCTCAAGCCGGGACAGGGACTACGAGCAGTACTTC.

The chain has TRBV11-3 and TRBJ2-1; TRBD2 matches at 8 bases. This CDR3 spans 16 amino acids. Germline V gene lookup returns CDR1 SGHNT and CDR2 YENEEA. The J segment lost 6 bases and the V segment lost 1 base, leaving 8 bases of the junction unmatched. The CDR3 loop reads CASSLGLAGVINEQFF. In nucleotides, the CDR3 is TGTGCCAGCAGCTTAGGTCTAGCGGGCGTAATCAATGAGCAGTTCTTC.

The chain has TRBV19 and TRBJ2-1, with TRBD1 identical over 7 bases. The CDR3 has 14 amino acids. In germline, CDR1 is LNHDA, CDR2 SQIVND (reference sequence). V was pared by 8 bases and J by 3 bases, with 7 bases of the junction left unmatched. CDR3 loop: CASSRTGYYNEQFF. The CDR3 DNA follows: TGTGCCAGTTCTCGGACAGGATACTACAATGAGCAGTTCTTC.

V gene TRBV11-3 combines with J gene TRBJ1-5; D is undetermined. The length of the CDR3 is 14 residues. Trimming stripped 5 bases from V and 3 bases from J, with 11 bases between. From germline, CDR1 is SGHNT and CDR2 YENEEA. CDR3: CASSPLELNQPQHF. CDR3 sequence (DNA): TGTGCCAGCAGCCCACTGGAACTCAATCAGCCCCAGCATTTT.

The V and J genes are TRBV4-1 and TRBJ2-1; 11 positions agree with TRBD2. V gave up 4 bases and J gave up 6 bases; unmatched junction bases: 8. This CDR3 spans 16 amino acids. Germline lookup yields CDR1 MGHRA and CDR2 YSYEKL. The CDR3 region is CASSPPGLADPNEQFF. The CDR3 nucleotides read TGCGCCAGCAGCCCCCCGGGACTAGCGGACCCCAATGAGCAGTTCTTC.

The chain combines TRBV6-8 with TRBJ2-3; the D gene is possibly TRBD2 (6 bases). The V and J ends lost 7 bases and 6 bases respectively, with 14 bases between them. The CDR3 extends over 13 amino acids. The V gene's germline CDR1 is MNHGY and CDR2 SAAAGT. CDR3 sequence reads: CASTNGRADTQYF. The CDR3 DNA reads TGTGCCAGCACGAACGGGAGAGCCGATACGCAGTATTTT.

The rearrangement links TRBV2 to TRBJ2-3; 10 positions match TRBD1. Trimming removed 6 bases from V and 2 bases from J; junction bases left unmatched: 8. This CDR3 is built from 16 residues. Germline CDR1 SNHLY, CDR2 FYNNEI. The CDR3, as DNA: TGTGCCAGCAGCGTCTCGGGACAGGGGTTCACAGATACGCAGTATTTT. Its translation: CASSVSGQGFTDTQYF.

The V gene is TRBV28, the J gene TRBJ2-7, with 7 bases identical to TRBD1. The CDR3 runs 12 residues. CDR1 and CDR2 from the germline V gene are MDHEN and SYDVKM. The trim removed 5 bases at V and 6 bases at J, leaving 4 bases unmatched. CDR3 bases: TGTGCCAGCAGTGAGTGGGACAGCGAGCAGTACTTC. Its protein is CASSEWDSEQYF. Combining the CDR3 with reference TRBV28 and TRBJ2-7 gives the whole variable domain DVKVTQSSRYLVKRTGEKVFLECVQDMDHENMFWYRQDPGLGLRLIYFSYDVKMKEKGDIPEGYSVSREKKERFSLILESASTNQTSMYLCASSEWDSEQYFGPGTRLTVT.

The chain recombines TRBV19 with TRBJ2-2; no clear D gene. This CDR3 comprises 14 residues. CDR1 is LNHDA and CDR2 is SQIVND in the germline V gene (reference sequence). V was shortened by 5 bases and J by 0 bases, with 7 bases between the two germline ends. The CDR3 loop reads CASSPLTNTGELFF. In nucleotides, the CDR3 is TGTGCCAGTAGTCCATTAACGAACACCGGGGAGCTGTTTTTT.

The chain is built from TRBV29-1 and TRBJ2-7; 10 bases map to TRBD2. V was clipped by 4 bases and J by 3 bases; unmatched bases: 6. Germline-derived CDR1 and CDR2 are SQVTM and ANQGSEA. The CDR3 runs 14 residues. CDR3 amino acids: CSVVGLAGVYEQYF. Written as DNA, the CDR3 is TGCAGCGTTGTAGGTCTAGCGGGGGTCTACGAGCAGTACTTC.

V gene TRBV7-5 combines with J gene TRBJ2-7. TRBV7-5 constitutes a pseudogene. CDR3 length equals 14 residues. The CDR3 sequence is CASSPSLSSYEQYF. The CDR3 nucleotides read TGTGCCAGCAGCCCCTCCTTAAGCTCCTACGAGCAGTACTTC.

DNA for the CDR3: TGTGCCAGCAGTTCGACTCCCCAAGGCGAGACCCAGTACTTC. Its protein product is CASSSTPQGETQYF. The chain links TRBV25-1 to TRBJ2-5; D ambiguous. Trimming took off 5 bases at V and 5 bases at J, with 15 bases between the two ends. Per the germline V gene, CDR1 is MGHDK and CDR2 is SYGVNS. CDR3 length: 14 residues. The full variable domain, completed using reference TRBV25-1 and TRBJ2-5, is EADIYQTPRYLVIGTGKKITLECSQTMGHDKMYWYQQDPGMELHLIHYSYGVNSTEKGDLSSESTVSRIRTEHFPLTLESARPSHTSQYLCASSSTPQGETQYFGPGTRLLVL.